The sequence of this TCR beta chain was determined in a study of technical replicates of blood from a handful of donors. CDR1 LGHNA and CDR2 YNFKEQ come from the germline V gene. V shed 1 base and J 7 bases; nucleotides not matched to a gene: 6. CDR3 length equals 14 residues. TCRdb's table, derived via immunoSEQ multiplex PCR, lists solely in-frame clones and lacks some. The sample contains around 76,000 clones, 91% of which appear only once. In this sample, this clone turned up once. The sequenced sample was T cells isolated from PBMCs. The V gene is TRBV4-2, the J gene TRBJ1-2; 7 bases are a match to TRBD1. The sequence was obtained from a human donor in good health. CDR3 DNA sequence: TGTGCCAGCAGCCAAGGAAGACAGGGTCTTGGCTACACCTTC. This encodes CASSQGRQGLGYTF.